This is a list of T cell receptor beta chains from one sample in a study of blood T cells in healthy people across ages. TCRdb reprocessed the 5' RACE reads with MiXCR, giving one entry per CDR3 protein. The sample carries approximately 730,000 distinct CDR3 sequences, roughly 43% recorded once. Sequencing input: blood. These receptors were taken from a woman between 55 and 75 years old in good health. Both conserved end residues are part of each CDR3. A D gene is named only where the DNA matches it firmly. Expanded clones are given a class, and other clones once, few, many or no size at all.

CDR3 DNA: TGTGCCAGCAGTGAAATCCCCGCACCCACAGATACGCAGTATTTT
CDR3 protein: CASSEIPAPTDTQYF
clone size: .
J gene: TRBJ2-3
D gene: .
V gene: TRBV2

CDR3 DNA: TGTGCCAGCAGCGAGACAGAAGGCTATGGCTACACCTTC
CDR3 protein: CASSETEGYGYTF
clone size: .
J gene: TRBJ1-2
D gene: .
V gene: TRBV25-1

CDR3 DNA: TGTGCCAGCTCACCACAGGGAGACACCCAGTACTTC
CDR3 protein: CASSPQGDTQYF
clone size: many
J gene: TRBJ2-5
D gene: .
V gene: TRBV18

CDR3 DNA: TGTGCCAGCAGTGAACGCCGACCTAGCGGGGCTAGCACAGATACGCAGTATTTT
CDR3 protein: CASSERRPSGASTDTQYF
clone size: few
J gene: TRBJ2-3
D gene: TRBD2
V gene: TRBV7-9

CDR3 DNA: TGTGCCAGCAGCCACGGACAGGGGGCGGTGTACGAGCAGTACTTC
CDR3 protein: CASSHGQGAVYEQYF
clone size: .
J gene: TRBJ2-7
D gene: TRBD1
V gene: TRBV27

CDR3 DNA: TGCAGTGCTTTAGAACAGGTTCTCCTCGGCTACACCTTC
CDR3 protein: CSALEQVLLGYTF
clone size: .
J gene: TRBJ1-2
D gene: .
V gene: TRBV20-1

CDR3 DNA: TGTGCCAGCAGTTTACCAGGCGCCTCTATCGAGCAGTACTTC
CDR3 protein: CASSLPGASIEQYF
clone size: few
J gene: TRBJ2-7
D gene: .
V gene: TRBV28

CDR3 DNA: TGTGCCAGCAGCGCTACCGGGACTAGCGGTTACAATGAGCAGTTCTTC
CDR3 protein: CASSATGTSGYNEQFF
clone size: .
J gene: TRBJ2-1
D gene: TRBD2
V gene: TRBV9

CDR3 DNA: TGCAGCGTTGAAACGGCGTCCCGCACAGATACGCAGTATTTT
CDR3 protein: CSVETASRTDTQYF
clone size: once
J gene: TRBJ2-3
D gene: .
V gene: TRBV29-1

CDR3 DNA: TGTGCCAGCAGCCCCATAGCGGGGGGGTTAGAGACCCAGTACTTC
CDR3 protein: CASSPIAGGLETQYF
clone size: .
J gene: TRBJ2-5
D gene: TRBD2
V gene: TRBV3-1

CDR3 DNA: TGCGCCAGCAGCCACAGGGGCCGGGAGTACTACGAGCAGTACTTC
CDR3 protein: CASSHRGREYYEQYF
clone size: many
J gene: TRBJ2-7
D gene: .
V gene: TRBV4-3

CDR3 DNA: TGCGCCAGCAGCTTGGGGCTTACGTACGAGCAGTACTTC
CDR3 protein: CASSLGLTYEQYF
clone size: .
J gene: TRBJ2-7
D gene: .
V gene: TRBV5-1

CDR3 DNA: TGTGCCAGCAGCTTAGCGTGGAGTGATCCGGGAAACGAGCAGTACTTC
CDR3 protein: CASSLAWSDPGNEQYF
clone size: .
J gene: TRBJ2-7
D gene: .
V gene: TRBV7-2

CDR3 DNA: TGTGCCAGCAAGGTCGAGACTAGCGGTCTTCAAGAGACCCAGTACTTC
CDR3 protein: CASKVETSGLQETQYF
clone size: few
J gene: TRBJ2-5
D gene: TRBD2
V gene: TRBV6-1

CDR3 DNA: TGTGCCAGCAGCTTAGAAGGGACAGGGGGTTACAATGAGCAGTACTTC
CDR3 protein: CASSLEGTGGYNEQYF
clone size: once
J gene: TRBJ2-5
D gene: TRBD1
V gene: TRBV7-2

CDR3 DNA: TGTGCCAGCAGCTCCCGGGAGGGCCTTGGCTACACCTTC
CDR3 protein: CASSSREGLGYTF
clone size: few
J gene: TRBJ1-2
D gene: .
V gene: TRBV7-3

CDR3 DNA: TGCAGCACAATTCGCTCTGGACAGGGGGGAGCGGAGACCCAGTACTTC
CDR3 protein: CSTIRSGQGGAETQYF
clone size: .
J gene: TRBJ2-5
D gene: TRBD1
V gene: TRBV29-1

CDR3 DNA: TGCAGTGCCGGAGACCCATCTGCCATTTACGAGCAGTACTTC
CDR3 protein: CSAGDPSAIYEQYF
clone size: .
J gene: TRBJ2-7
D gene: .
V gene: TRBV20-1

CDR3 DNA: TGTGCCAGCACACCCTCCCCAGGGAATCAGGGGCAGTTCTTC
CDR3 protein: CASTPSPGNQGQFF
clone size: few
J gene: TRBJ2-1
D gene: .
V gene: TRBV6-1

CDR3 DNA: TGCGCCAGCAGCCAAGATCAAAGGGACGGCTCCTACGAGCAGTACTTC
CDR3 protein: CASSQDQRDGSYEQYF
clone size: .
J gene: TRBJ2-7
D gene: .
V gene: TRBV4-1

CDR3 DNA: TGTGCCAGCAGTTTACTAGCGGTGATTGGTGAGCAGTTCTTC
CDR3 protein: CASSLLAVIGEQFF
clone size: .
J gene: TRBJ2-1
D gene: TRBD2
V gene: TRBV6-6

CDR3 DNA: TGTGCCAGCAGTTCACGGGGGGTGTCCAAAAACATTCAGTACTTC
CDR3 protein: CASSSRGVSKNIQYF
clone size: .
J gene: TRBJ2-4
D gene: TRBD2
V gene: TRBV2

CDR3 DNA: TGTGCCAGCAACAGGGCAGGCGGGAGGGCCGGCAGTGAGCAGTTCTTC
CDR3 protein: CASNRAGGRAGSEQFF
clone size: .
J gene: TRBJ2-1
D gene: TRBD2
V gene: TRBV3-1

CDR3 DNA: TGTGCCAGCAGCTTAGCGCCCTCCAGCTCCTACAATGAGCAGTACTTC
CDR3 protein: CASSLAPSSSYNEQYF
clone size: .
J gene: TRBJ2-7
D gene: .
V gene: TRBV7-9

CDR3 DNA: TGTGCCAGCAGCCCCCGAAAAGCGGGGGGCACCAATGAGCAGTTCTTC
CDR3 protein: CASSPRKAGGTNEQFF
clone size: few
J gene: TRBJ2-1
D gene: TRBD2
V gene: TRBV7-2

CDR3 DNA: TGTGCCAGCAGCTTAGGCCTAATACGCGATGGCTACACCTTC
CDR3 protein: CASSLGLIRDGYTF
clone size: few
J gene: TRBJ1-2
D gene: .
V gene: TRBV5-8

CDR3 DNA: TGTGCCAGCAGTTTAATTGCGAGCTATGGCTACACCTTC
CDR3 protein: CASSLIASYGYTF
clone size: .
J gene: TRBJ1-2
D gene: .
V gene: TRBV12-3/TRBV12-4

CDR3 DNA: TGTGCCAGCAGTTACTCGAGGAAGGGAGGGACCGAGCAGTACTTC
CDR3 protein: CASSYSRKGGTEQYF
clone size: few
J gene: TRBJ2-7
D gene: TRBD2
V gene: TRBV6-5

CDR3 DNA: TGTGCCAGCAGTGGCCTAGGGTCCCTAAATGAGCAGTTCTTC
CDR3 protein: CASSGLGSLNEQFF
clone size: many
J gene: TRBJ2-1
D gene: .
V gene: TRBV2

CDR3 DNA: TGTGCCAGCAGTTACTCGACCGAGGGAGTCTACGAGCAGTACTTC
CDR3 protein: CASSYSTEGVYEQYF
clone size: .
J gene: TRBJ2-7
D gene: .
V gene: TRBV6-5

CDR3 DNA: TGCGCCAGCAGCTTGGATGGTTCGGGGACCAATCAGCCCCAGCATTTT
CDR3 protein: CASSLDGSGTNQPQHF
clone size: .
J gene: TRBJ1-5
D gene: .
V gene: TRBV5-1

CDR3 DNA: TGTGCCAGCAGCGACCTACAGGGTGGCAAAAACATTCAGTACTTC
CDR3 protein: CASSDLQGGKNIQYF
clone size: .
J gene: TRBJ2-4
D gene: .
V gene: TRBV12-3/TRBV12-4

CDR3 DNA: TGCAGCGTTGTTCTCGGACAGTTTTCCTCCTACGAGCAGTACTTC
CDR3 protein: CSVVLGQFSSYEQYF
clone size: few
J gene: TRBJ2-7
D gene: .
V gene: TRBV29-1

CDR3 DNA: TGTGCCAGCAGTCTTGTCGCGGGGGGGCGTATAGATACGCAGTATTTT
CDR3 protein: CASSLVAGGRIDTQYF
clone size: .
J gene: TRBJ2-3
D gene: TRBD2
V gene: TRBV6-2/TRBV6-3

CDR3 DNA: TGTGCCAGCAGCCGACAGGGTGATGGCTACACCTTC
CDR3 protein: CASSRQGDGYTF
clone size: many
J gene: TRBJ1-2
D gene: TRBD1
V gene: TRBV3-1

CDR3 DNA: TGCAGTGCTAGAGATGGAGCCAGGGTGTTTAGCGGCTACACCTTC
CDR3 protein: CSARDGARVFSGYTF
clone size: .
J gene: TRBJ1-2
D gene: .
V gene: TRBV20-1